Included here is one T cell receptor beta chain sequence, with context. This record comes from a study of cytomegalovirus exposure and HLA in healthy donors. The study ran its PCR with 60 Vbeta and 13 Jbeta primers. Sequenced by immunoSEQ multiplex PCR; TCRdb stores in-frame clones only, minus some. Of over 110,000 clones listed, 80% to 85% are singletons. The J segment lost 4 bases and the V segment lost 4 bases, leaving 11 bases of the junction unmatched. CDR1 GTSNPN and CDR2 SVGIG come from the germline V gene (reference sequence). The CDR3 is 16 residues long. The sample comprised PBMCs. The V call is TRBV30, the J call TRBJ2-5; 11 bases line up with TRBD2. The sequence was collected from a male donor in good health and CMV-seropositive. The CDR3 sequence is CAWNHSTSGVGETQYF. The CDR3 DNA reads TGTGCCTGGAATCACTCGACTAGCGGGGTCGGAGAGACCCAGTACTTC.